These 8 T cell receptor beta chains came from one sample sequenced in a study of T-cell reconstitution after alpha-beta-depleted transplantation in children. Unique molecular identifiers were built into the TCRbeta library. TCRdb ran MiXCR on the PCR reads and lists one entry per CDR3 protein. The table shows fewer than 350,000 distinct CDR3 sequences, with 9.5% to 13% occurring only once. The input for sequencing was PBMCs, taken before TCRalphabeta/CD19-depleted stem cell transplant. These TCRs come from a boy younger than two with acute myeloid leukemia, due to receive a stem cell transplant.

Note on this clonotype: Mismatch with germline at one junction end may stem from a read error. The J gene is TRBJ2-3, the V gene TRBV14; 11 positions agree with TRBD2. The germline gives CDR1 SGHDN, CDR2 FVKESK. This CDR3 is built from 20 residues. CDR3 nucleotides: TGTGCCAGCAGCAAAGAGGGACACTTTGGTTCTAGCGGGAGGACAGATACGCAGTATTTT. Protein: CASSKEGHFGSSGRTDTQYF.

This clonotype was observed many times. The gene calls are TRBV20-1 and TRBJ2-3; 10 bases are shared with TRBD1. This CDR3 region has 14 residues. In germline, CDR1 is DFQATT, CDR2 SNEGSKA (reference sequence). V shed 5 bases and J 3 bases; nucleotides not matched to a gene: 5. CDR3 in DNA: TGCAGTGCTCGGGACAGGGGTTCGACAGATACGCAGTATTTT. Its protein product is CSARDRGSTDTQYF.

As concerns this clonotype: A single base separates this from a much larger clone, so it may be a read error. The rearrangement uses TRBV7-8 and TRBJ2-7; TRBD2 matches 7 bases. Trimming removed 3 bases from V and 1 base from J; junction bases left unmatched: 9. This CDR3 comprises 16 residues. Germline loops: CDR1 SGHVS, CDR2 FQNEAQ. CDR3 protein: CASSFEAGVASYEQYF. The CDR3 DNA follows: TGTGCCAGCAGCTTCGAGGCGGGAGTTGCGTCCTACGAGCAGTACTTC.

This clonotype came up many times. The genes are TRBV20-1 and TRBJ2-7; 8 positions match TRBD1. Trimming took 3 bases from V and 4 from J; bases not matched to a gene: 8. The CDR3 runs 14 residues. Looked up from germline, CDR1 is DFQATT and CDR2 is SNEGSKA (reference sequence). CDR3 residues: CSASRTGNSYEQYF. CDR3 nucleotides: TGCAGTGCTAGCCGGACAGGGAATTCGTACGAGCAGTACTTC.

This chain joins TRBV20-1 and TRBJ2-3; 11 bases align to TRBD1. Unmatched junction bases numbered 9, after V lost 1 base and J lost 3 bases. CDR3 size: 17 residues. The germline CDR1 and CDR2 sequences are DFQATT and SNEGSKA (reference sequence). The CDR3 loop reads CSARVPGQGAKTDTQYF. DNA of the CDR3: TGCAGTGCTAGAGTCCCCGGACAGGGGGCAAAGACAGATACGCAGTATTTT.

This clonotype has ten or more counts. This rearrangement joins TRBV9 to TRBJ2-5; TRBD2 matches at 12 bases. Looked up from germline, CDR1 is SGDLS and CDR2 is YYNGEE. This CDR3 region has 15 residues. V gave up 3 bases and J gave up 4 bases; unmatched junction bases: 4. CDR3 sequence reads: CASSGGTSGLETQYF. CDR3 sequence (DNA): TGTGCCAGCAGCGGAGGGACTAGCGGGTTAGAGACCCAGTACTTC.

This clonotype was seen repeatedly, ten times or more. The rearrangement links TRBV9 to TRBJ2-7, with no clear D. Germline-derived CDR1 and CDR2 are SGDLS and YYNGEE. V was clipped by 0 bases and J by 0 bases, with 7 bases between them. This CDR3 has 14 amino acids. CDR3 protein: CASSVGSFSYEQYF. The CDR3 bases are TGTGCCAGCAGCGTAGGGAGCTTCTCCTACGAGCAGTACTTC.

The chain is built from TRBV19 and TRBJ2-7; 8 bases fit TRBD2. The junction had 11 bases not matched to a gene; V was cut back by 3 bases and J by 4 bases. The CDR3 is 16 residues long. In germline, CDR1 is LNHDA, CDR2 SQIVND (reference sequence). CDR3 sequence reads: CASSIRAAGGSYEQYF. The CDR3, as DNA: TGTGCCAGTAGTATTAGGGCGGCGGGAGGCAGTTACGAGCAGTACTTC.